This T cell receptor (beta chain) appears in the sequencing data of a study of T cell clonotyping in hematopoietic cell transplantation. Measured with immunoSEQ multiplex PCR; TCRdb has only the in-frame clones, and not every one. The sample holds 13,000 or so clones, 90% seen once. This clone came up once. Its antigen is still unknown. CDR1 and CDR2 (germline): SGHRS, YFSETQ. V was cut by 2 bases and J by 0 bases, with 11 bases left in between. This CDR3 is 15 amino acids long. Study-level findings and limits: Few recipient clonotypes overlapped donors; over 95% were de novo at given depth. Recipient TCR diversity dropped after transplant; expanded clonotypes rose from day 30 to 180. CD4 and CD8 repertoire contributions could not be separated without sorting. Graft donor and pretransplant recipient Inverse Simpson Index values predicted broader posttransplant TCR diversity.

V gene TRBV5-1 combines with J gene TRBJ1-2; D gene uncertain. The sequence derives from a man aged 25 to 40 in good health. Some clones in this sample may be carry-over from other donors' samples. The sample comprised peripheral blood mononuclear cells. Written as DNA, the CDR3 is TGCGCCAGCAGCTTACAGCCGAATGCTAACTATGGCTACACCTTC. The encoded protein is CASSLQPNANYGYTF.